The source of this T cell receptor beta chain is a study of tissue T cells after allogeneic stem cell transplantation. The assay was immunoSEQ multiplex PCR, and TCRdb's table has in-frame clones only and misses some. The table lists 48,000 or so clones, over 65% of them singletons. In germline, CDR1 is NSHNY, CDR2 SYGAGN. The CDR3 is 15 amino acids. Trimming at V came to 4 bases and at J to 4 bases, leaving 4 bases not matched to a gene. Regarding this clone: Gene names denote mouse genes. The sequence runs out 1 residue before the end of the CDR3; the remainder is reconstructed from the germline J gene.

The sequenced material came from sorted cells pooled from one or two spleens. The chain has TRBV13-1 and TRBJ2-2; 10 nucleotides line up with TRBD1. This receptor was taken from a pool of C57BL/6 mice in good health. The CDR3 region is CASSQGTGVTGQLYF. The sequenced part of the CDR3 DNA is TGTGCCAGCAGTCAAGGGACAGGGGTCACCGGGCAGCTCTAC.